This is a list of T cell receptor beta chains from one sample in a study of T cell changes during pregnancy in multiple sclerosis. Measured with immunoSEQ multiplex PCR; TCRdb has only the in-frame clones, and not every one. The sample shows 30,000 to 45,000 clones, just over 85% of them seen only once. Specimen: CD4+ T cells from peripheral blood mononuclear cells, collected before pregnancy. Every receptor here comes from a female donor with multiple sclerosis, enrolled in a pregnancy study. Both conserved end residues are part of each CDR3. The order of the fields is D gene, J gene, clone size, V gene, CDR3 DNA, CDR3 protein. The D gene is left open where the match is weak. Expanded clones get a size class; other rows say once, few or many, or leave the size out.

TRBD2,TRBJ2-3,NA,TRBV11-2,TGTGCCAGCAGCTTAACACTAGCGGGAGGGCCGGGGTATTTT,CASSLTLAGGPGYF
NA,TRBJ1-2,medium-sized,TRBV27,TGTGCCAGCAGTTCTCGACAGGTGTTCGGTGGCTACACCTTC,CASSSRQVFGGYTF
TRBD2,TRBJ2-7,few,TRBV27,TGTGCCACCGCAACACCGACTAGCGGGAGTTACGAGCAGTACTTC,CATATPTSGSYEQYF
TRBD2,TRBJ2-5,NA,TRBV19,TGTGCCAGTAGTCAGAGCGGGATTGAGACCCAGTACTTC,CASSQSGIETQYF
NA,TRBJ2-5,once,TRBV29-1,TGCAGCGCTGAGATATGGGGCGGCCAAGAGACCCAGTACTTC,CSAEIWGGQETQYF
TRBD1,TRBJ1-2,NA,TRBV6-4,TGTGCCAGCAGTGACTACGGGACAGGTGGGGACTACACCTTC,CASSDYGTGGDYTF
NA,TRBJ1-5,NA,TRBV9,TGTGCCAGCAGCGTGGGAGGGTATAGCAATCAGCCCCAGCATTTT,CASSVGGYSNQPQHF
TRBD1,TRBJ1-4,NA,TRBV30,TGTGCCTGGAGCAGAGCCTTTGGACAGGGTACGGGAAAACTGTTTTTT,CAWSRAFGQGTGKLFF
TRBD2,TRBJ2-5,NA,TRBV5-5,TGTGCCAGCAGCACGACGGGACTAGCGGATGAGACCCAGTACTTC,CASSTTGLADETQYF
NA,TRBJ1-6,NA,TRBV4-2,TGTGCCAGCAGCCAAGAGTACACCTTGCCCAATTCACCCCTCCACTTT,CASSQEYTLPNSPLHF
TRBD1,TRBJ1-1,few,TRBV19,TGTGCCACCCGGCGGACAGGGGTTGTTGAAGCTTTCTTT,CATRRTGVVEAFF
NA,TRBJ2-7,NA,TRBV4-2,TGTGCCAGCAGCCAACGGGACACTTACGAGCAGTACTTC,CASSQRDTYEQYF
TRBD2,TRBJ2-1,NA,TRBV7-2,TGTGCCAGCAGCTTAGGCCCGGGAGGCACCTACAATGAGCAGTTCTTC,CASSLGPGGTYNEQFF
NA,TRBJ1-4,NA,TRBV27,TGTGCCAGCAGTTTTCAGGGAGGGGAAAAACTGTTTTTT,CASSFQGGEKLFF
TRBD2,TRBJ2-1,once,TRBV6-1,TGTGCCAGCAGTGAAGCCCTAGCGGGACTTTACAATGAGCAGTTCTTC,CASSEALAGLYNEQFF
TRBD2,TRBJ2-7,NA,TRBV6-5,TGTGCCAGCAGCCTCGGGAGGGGGAGCTACGAGCAGTACTTC,CASSLGRGSYEQYF
TRBD1,TRBJ1-1,NA,TRBV2,TGTGCCAGCAGTGAAAAAACAGGGGGCGTAGCTGTCCCTGAAGCTTTCTTT,CASSEKTGGVAVPEAFF
NA,TRBJ2-3,few,TRBV28,TGTGCCAGCAGAAGGGACTTAACAGATACGCAGTATTTT,CASRRDLTDTQYF
NA,TRBJ1-3,NA,TRBV18,TGTGCCAGCTCACCAGATGAGGGAAACACCATATATTTT,CASSPDEGNTIYF
NA,TRBJ2-1,NA,TRBV4-2,TGTGCCAGCAGCCAAGATTTCCTAGGCTCCTACAATGAGCAGTTCTTC,CASSQDFLGSYNEQFF
NA,TRBJ2-7,NA,TRBV7-9,TGTGCCAGCAGCTTAGATTGGAGAGAGCAGTACTTC,CASSLDWREQYF
TRBD2,TRBJ2-1,NA,TRBV5-1,TGCGCCAGCAGCTTCACTAGCGGGAGTATCTACAATGAGCAGTTCTTC,CASSFTSGSIYNEQFF
TRBD2,TRBJ2-7,NA,TRBV7-8,TGTGCCAGCAGCTTAGAAAGCGGGAGCTGGTACGAGCAGTACTTC,CASSLESGSWYEQYF
TRBD2,TRBJ2-7,NA,TRBV4-2,TGTGCCAGCAGCCAAAGGGCTGGGGGGAGCGGGAGCCAGTACGAGCAGTACTTC,CASSQRAGGSGSQYEQYF
TRBD2,TRBJ2-3,NA,TRBV7-3,TGTGCCAGCGGACTAGCGAGGTCGAATACGCAGTATTTT,CASGLARSNTQYF
NA,TRBJ2-7,NA,TRBV30,TGTGCCTGGAGTGTGGGCGCAGTCTTCTACGAGCAGTACTTC,CAWSVGAVFYEQYF
NA,TRBJ1-4,NA,TRBV6-1,TGTGCCAGCAGTTCCGGACAGCCTAATGAAAAACTGTTTTTT,CASSSGQPNEKLFF
NA,TRBJ1-6,NA,TRBV5-4,TGTGCCAGCAGCTTGGACCTGGCAGGCAATTCACCCCTCCACTTT,CASSLDLAGNSPLHF
NA,TRBJ2-2,NA,TRBV27,TGTGCCAGCAGTTTATCGTACGGGGGACGAATCGGGGAGCTGTTTTTT,CASSLSYGGRIGELFF
TRBD1,TRBJ2-7,NA,TRBV9,TGTGCCAGCAGCAAACGAGGGACAGGCCTCTACGAGCAGTACTTC,CASSKRGTGLYEQYF
TRBD2,TRBJ2-1,NA,TRBV29-1,TGCAGCGTTGCCCTGACTAGCGGGGGGATCGCCTACAATGAGCAGTTCTTC,CSVALTSGGIAYNEQFF
NA,TRBJ2-3,NA,TRBV4-1,TGCGCCAGCAGCCAAGTCGGGATCGAGCGGGGCACAGATACGCAGTATTTT,CASSQVGIERGTDTQYF